The 4 T cell receptor beta chains presented below share a single source sample, sequenced in a study of T-cell reconstitution after alpha-beta-depleted transplantation in children (TCRdb year 2016). The treatment or condition label of this sample denotes: allogeneic hematopoietic cell transplantation with graft depleted of TCRalphabeta T cells and CD19 B cells. To prepare the library, PCR was applied. Sequencer: Illumina HiSeq 2500. To normalize quantification of the TCRbeta repertoire, the TCR libraries were built with molecular barcoding that relied on unique molecular identifiers. The public sequencing data were trimmed at Q25 with fastp and processed into clonotypes with MiXCR by TCRdb, which kept only in-frame beta chains. Here each entry gathers all rows of one CDR3 protein and keeps the most common genes and DNA. This sample comprises 450,000 to 550,000 distinct CDR3 sequences, more than 9.5% of them detected only once. The ten largest account for 11% to 15% of the sample.

The sequencing used PBMCs, mostly from graft donor cells, collected 180 days after TCRalphabeta/CD19-depleted stem cell transplant. The receptors were gathered from a female patient between 2 and 15 years old who had a stem cell transplant for aplastic anemia, so the T cells may come from the graft donor.

In this sample, this clonotype turned up many times. The genes are TRBV5-1 and TRBJ2-1, with D possibly matching TRBD1 (5 bases). The CDR3 runs 16 residues. V lost 0 bases and J lost 6, with 16 bases in between. CDR1 SGHRS and CDR2 YFSETQ come from the germline V gene. The DNA for the CDR3 is TGCGCCAGCAGCTTGGGTCGTCTAAGGGGTGGCAATGAGCAGTTCTTC. Protein product: CASSLGRLRGGNEQFF.

This clonotype was picked up many times. The genes are TRBV12-3 or TRBV12-4 and TRBJ2-2; 8 nucleotides match TRBD1. The trim removed 6 bases at V and 6 bases at J, leaving 0 bases unmatched. The CDR3 covers 12 residues. CDR3 coding DNA: TGTGCCAGCAGACAGGGGGCCGGGGAGCTGTTTTTT. It yields the protein CASRQGAGELFF.

This clonotype appeared many times. CDR3 protein: CSVEDYRLGNYEQYF. The CDR3 bases are TGCAGCGTTGAAGATTACAGGTTGGGGAATTACGAGCAGTACTTC. The chain carries TRBV29-1 and TRBJ2-7; maybe TRBD1 (5 bases). Germline CDR1 is SQVTM and CDR2 is ANQGSEA. V lost 0 bases and J lost 4, with 16 bases in between. The CDR3 is made up of 15 amino acids.

As DNA, the CDR3 is TGTGCCAGCAGTGGGCCAGGAGCACAAGAGACCCAGTACTTC. Amino acids: CASSGPGAQETQYF. The J gene is TRBJ2-5, the V gene TRBV25-1; D gene ambiguous. The length of the CDR3 is 14 residues. The germline CDR1 and CDR2 sequences are MGHDK and SYGVNS. The V end was cut by 4 bases, the J end by 2 bases, with 11 bases between.